The 28 T cell receptor beta chains below come from one sample, sequenced in a study of blood T cell repertoires in COVID-19 (dated by TCRdb to 2018 to 2021). Receptor libraries were prepared by the immunoSEQ multiplex PCR assay. TCRdb mirrors the immuneACCESS table, restricted to in-frame sequences. Some clones are absent from its copies; in checked studies, under half trace to an unresolved V gene, and the reason for the others is unknown. The table for this sample lists almost 70,000 clones; 79% of them were counted only once. The top ten clonotypes cover 16% of the sample. The source material was peripheral blood. These TCRs come from a man in his 60s with acute or convalescent COVID-19.

The rearrangement uses TRBV10-3 and TRBJ2-7, with 8 bases fitting TRBD2. The V segment lost 5 bases and the J segment 3 bases; nucleotides outside the gene matches: 9. The germline V gene encodes CDR1 ENHRY and CDR2 SYGVKD. The CDR3 length is 15 residues. The CDR3: CAISPGGGDVYEQYF. Here the CDR3 DNA reads TGTGCCATCAGTCCGGGGGGGGGCGACGTCTACGAGCAGTACTTC.

The sample holds one count of this clone. Compared with germline, one end of the junction differs, possibly owing to a read error. The chain has TRBV15 and TRBJ2-7; perhaps TRBD1 as D (5 bases). Germline V lookup: CDR1 LNHNV, CDR2 YYDKDF (reference sequence). The CDR3 is 13 residues long. As DNA, the CDR3 is TGTGCCACCAGCAGAGGGGGCTGGAGCAGTAAAGACTTC. Amino acid sequence: CATSRGGWSSKDF.

This clone was seen a few times. The chain is built from TRBV13 and TRBJ1-6, with unresolved D. Looked up from germline, CDR1 is PRHDT and CDR2 is FYEKMQ (reference sequence). This CDR3 is built from 13 residues. With 6 bases removed from V and 7 bases from J, the gap between germline ends came to 10 bases. CDR3 residues: CASRYRRNSPLHF. DNA for the CDR3: TGTGCCAGCAGGTATCGGCGGAATTCACCCCTCCACTTT.

This chain joins TRBV7-2 and TRBJ2-1; D is perhaps TRBD2 (5 bases). V lost 6 bases, J lost 7 bases, and 13 bases lay in between. The CDR3 runs to 13 residues. Germline assignment: CDR1 SGHTA and CDR2 FQGNSA. The CDR3 coding sequence is TGTGCCAGCAGGGAGGCTCCCGGGAATGAGCAGTTCTTC. As protein: CASREAPGNEQFF.

The chain links TRBV4-3 to TRBJ1-4, with D perhaps matching TRBD1 (6 bases). The CDR3 is 15 residues long. Germline V CDR1 and CDR2: LGHNA, YSLEER. With 0 bases removed from V and 5 bases from J, the gap between germline ends came to 10 bases. The CDR3 sequence is CASSQEGGGNEKLFF. The CDR3 DNA reads TGCGCCAGCAGCCAAGAAGGGGGTGGGAATGAAAAACTGTTTTTT.

This chain links TRBV5-4 with TRBJ2-5; 7 bases line up with TRBD2. V lost 2 bases and J lost 4; bases outside the gene matches: 5. This CDR3 has 14 residues. Germline V CDR1 and CDR2: SGHNT, YYREEE (reference sequence). CDR3 in amino acids: CASSFPRLAETQYF. CDR3 bases: TGTGCCAGCAGCTTTCCAAGACTAGCAGAGACCCAGTACTTC.

J is TRBJ2-6 and V is TRBV10-3, with D possibly being TRBD1 (7 bases). Germline V gene data show CDR1 as ENHRY and CDR2 as SYGVKD. The length of the CDR3 is 13 residues. Trimming removed 8 bases from V and 7 bases from J, with 12 bases in between. This CDR3 is CAIARGEANVLTF. In DNA form, the CDR3 reads TGTGCCATCGCCAGGGGGGAAGCCAACGTCCTGACTTTC.

The rearrangement links TRBV6-5 to TRBJ1-2; the match to TRBD1 covers 7 bases. This CDR3 contains 14 residues. Germline loops: CDR1 MNHEY, CDR2 SVGAGI. V shed 6 bases, J shed 5 bases, and the junction held 9 bases outside the gene matches. The CDR3 DNA follows: TGTGCCAGCAGCCTACGGGGACAGTTTTATGGCTACACCTTC. Protein product: CASSLRGQFYGYTF.

This clone was seen only a few times. This sequence joins TRBV3-1 (or the pseudogene TRBV3-2) and TRBJ1-2; 10 bases map to TRBD1. After removal of 3 bases from V and 6 bases from J, the junction contained 4 bases not matched to a gene. This CDR3 has 14 residues. CDR1 LGHDT and CDR2 YNNKEL come from the germline V gene (reference sequence). Here the CDR3 reads CASSQGTGVDGYTF. The CDR3 DNA follows: TGTGCCAGCAGCCAGGGGACAGGGGTAGATGGCTACACCTTC.

This clone has a handful of counts. The rearrangement links TRBV5-6 to TRBJ1-2; perhaps TRBD1 as D (5 bases). The ends were cut back, 0 bases at V and 4 bases at J, with 19 bases in the middle. The CDR3 consists of 17 residues. The germline V gene encodes CDR1 SGHDT and CDR2 YYEEEE. CDR3 loop: CASSLAAGTSTAYGYTF. Here the CDR3 DNA reads TGTGCCAGCAGCTTGGCGGCAGGGACTAGTACGGCCTATGGCTACACCTTC.

This chain joins TRBV10-3 and TRBJ1-1; the D gene is possibly TRBD1 (6 bases). Trimming removed 8 bases from V and 5 bases from J, with 12 bases in between. The CDR3 loop spans 12 amino acids. Germline lookup yields CDR1 ENHRY and CDR2 SYGVKD. CDR3 DNA sequence: TGTGCCATCTCCATGAGGGGGACTGAAGCTTTCTTT. Its protein product is CAISMRGTEAFF.

The chain is built from TRBV19 and TRBJ1-5, with 8 nucleotides matching TRBD1. CDR1 is LNHDA, CDR2 SQIVND, per germline (reference sequence). The CDR3 runs to 14 residues. The ends lost 3 bases at V and 8 bases at J; junction bases unmatched: 6. The CDR3 region has the DNA TGTGCCAGTAGTATCCCGGACAGGGTTAAGCCCCAGCATTTT. Its protein is CASSIPDRVKPQHF. The whole variable domain, remainder taken from reference TRBV19 and TRBJ1-5, is DGGITQSPKYLFRKEGQNVTLSCEQNLNHDAMYWYRQDPGQGLRLIYYSQIVNDFQKGDIAEGYSVSREKKESFPLTVTSAQKNPTAFYLCASSIPDRVKPQHFGDGTRLSIL.

V and J are TRBV7-8 and TRBJ1-3, with D possibly being TRBD1 (6 bases). Germline V gene sequence: CDR1 SGHVS, CDR2 FQNEAQ. This CDR3 spans 15 amino acids. V dropped 0 bases and J dropped 4 bases, with 10 bases sitting between them. The CDR3 sequence is CASSLAQGNGNTIYF. CDR3 nucleotide sequence: TGTGCCAGCAGCTTAGCGCAGGGGAACGGAAACACCATATATTTT.

V usage is TRBV29-1 and J usage is TRBJ1-2; 7 bases fit TRBD1. The CDR3 has 15 amino acids. The V and J ends lost 0 bases and 2 bases, in that order; junction bases with no gene match: 6. In germline, CDR1 is SQVTM, CDR2 ANQGSEA. CDR3 DNA sequence: TGCAGCGTTGAAGATAGCAGGACAGGCAACTATGGCTACACCTTC. The encoded protein is CSVEDSRTGNYGYTF.

The rearrangement joins TRBV6-2 or TRBV6-3 to TRBJ1-5; D perhaps matches TRBD1 (5 bases). Germline V gives CDR1 MNHEY, CDR2 SVGEGT. The CDR3 runs 17 residues. Trimming shortened V by 5 bases and J by 1 base, and 18 bases separated the two germline ends. The CDR3 coding sequence is TGTGCCAGCAGTGGGAGTTGGGGGGTTTCGAGCAATCAGCCCCAGCATTTT. Translation gives CASSGSWGVSSNQPQHF.

The rearrangement joins TRBV5-1 to TRBJ2-1; 10 nucleotides align to TRBD2. V lost 4 bases to trimming and J lost 4 bases; unmatched junction nucleotides: 5. Germline V gene data show CDR1 as SGHRS and CDR2 as YFSETQ. This CDR3 has 15 amino acids. Written as DNA, the CDR3 is TGCGCCAGCAGCGCCATAGCGGGGGGATACAATGAGCAGTTCTTC. The encoded protein is CASSAIAGGYNEQFF.

This chain connects TRBV5-1 to TRBJ2-7; unclear D gene. Trimming took 5 bases from V and 3 from J, leaving 6 bases between them. This CDR3 contains 11 residues. Germline CDR1 reads SGHRS; CDR2 reads YFSETQ. This CDR3 is CASSSRYEQYF. The CDR3 DNA reads TGCGCCAGCAGTTCTCGCTACGAGCAGTACTTC.

This clone was recorded a few times. The rearrangement links TRBV9 to TRBJ2-3; 10 positions agree with TRBD2. The CDR3 loop spans 18 amino acids. CDR1 and CDR2 (germline): SGDLS, YYNGEE. The V and J ends lost 4 bases and 1 base, in that order; junction bases with no gene match: 12. The CDR3 reads CASSNSGGRRRGTDTQYF. The CDR3 region has the DNA TGTGCCAGCAGCAATAGCGGGGGGAGAAGAAGAGGCACAGATACGCAGTATTTT.

V usage is TRBV5-1 and J usage is TRBJ1-1, with 7 positions matching TRBD1. Germline V gene lookup returns CDR1 SGHRS and CDR2 YFSETQ. Unmatched junction bases numbered 5, after V lost 2 bases and J lost 1 base. The CDR3 consists of 15 residues. CDR3 residues: CASSFGQAENTEAFF. The DNA for the CDR3 is TGCGCCAGCAGCTTCGGACAGGCCGAGAACACTGAAGCTTTCTTT.

The gene calls are TRBV18 and TRBJ2-5, with D possibly being TRBD1 (5 bases). This CDR3 has 13 residues. Germline V gene data show CDR1 as KGHSH and CDR2 as LQKENI. The V end lost 5 bases, the J end lost 3 bases, and 10 bases lay between the germline ends. The CDR3 protein is CASSAGREETQYF. The CDR3 DNA follows: TGTGCCAGCTCAGCCGGCAGGGAAGAGACCCAGTACTTC.

This clone came up once. This chain connects TRBV24-1 to TRBJ1-2, with TRBD1 matching 8 bases. Germline V gene sequence: CDR1 KGHDR, CDR2 SFDVKD. Trimming removed 6 bases from V and 5 bases from J; junction bases left unmatched: 10. This CDR3 has 15 amino acids. CDR3 amino acids: CATSSQTGGQYGYTF. Here the CDR3 DNA reads TGTGCCACCAGTTCTCAAACAGGGGGTCAATATGGCTACACCTTC.

CDR3 protein: CASSLRGGVNTIYF. CDR3 in DNA: TGTGCCAGCAGCCTAAGGGGTGGTGTAAACACCATATATTTT. The chain is built from TRBV7-2 and TRBJ1-3, with a weak D call TRBD1 (5 bases). Germline V gene data show CDR1 as SGHTA and CDR2 as FQGNSA. The CDR3 runs 14 residues. Trimming stripped 5 bases from V and 6 bases from J, with 14 bases between.

The table lists this clone with a few counts. The chain combines TRBV10-1 with TRBJ2-5; 9 bases agree with TRBD2. The CDR3 loop spans 15 amino acids. Germline V gene lookup returns CDR1 WNHNN and CDR2 SYGVQD (reference sequence). V gave up 0 bases and J gave up 7 bases; unmatched junction bases: 6. CDR3 amino acids: CASSESSSGAGTQYF. CDR3 nucleotides: TGCGCCAGCAGTGAGTCGTCTAGCGGGGCGGGGACCCAGTACTTC.

This chain joins TRBV6-9 and TRBJ2-7, with TRBD1 identical over 10 bases. V lost 2 bases, J lost 3 bases, and 4 bases stayed unmatched. Germline values: CDR1 MNHGY, CDR2 SVAAGI. The CDR3 is 15 amino acids. The DNA for the CDR3 is TGTGCCAGCAGTTATCTGACAGGGGGCAGCTACGAGCAGTACTTC. The encoded protein is CASSYLTGGSYEQYF.

DNA for the CDR3: TGTGCCAGCAGTTACTCAGGGTCGGGGGAGGGCGAGCAGTACTTC. This codes for CASSYSGSGEGEQYF. The chain joins TRBV6-5 to TRBJ2-7; TRBD2 aligns across 7 bases. The CDR3 consists of 15 residues. V shed 0 bases and J 6 bases; nucleotides not matched to a gene: 8. Germline values: CDR1 MNHEY, CDR2 SVGAGI.

The chain couples TRBV7-6 to TRBJ2-1; the D gene is possibly TRBD2 (5 bases). The length of the CDR3 is 15 residues. V was clipped by 3 bases and J by 8 bases, with 17 bases between them. Germline CDR1 SGHVS, CDR2 FNYEAQ. The DNA of the CDR3 is TGTGCCAGCAGCTTCAATCTGGACTCGTCGGATGAGCAGTTCTTC. Its protein product is CASSFNLDSSDEQFF.

This chain connects TRBV29-1 to TRBJ1-2, with 9 bases matching TRBD1. Trimming removed 7 bases from V and 4 bases from J; junction bases left unmatched: 7. The germline CDR1 and CDR2 sequences are SQVTM and ANQGSEA. CDR3 length: 13 amino acids. CDR3 DNA sequence: TGCAGCGCGGTGACAGGGGGGGCCTATGGCTACACCTTC. Protein: CSAVTGGAYGYTF.

The chain combines TRBV3-1 (or the pseudogene TRBV3-2) with TRBJ1-1, with D possibly being TRBD1 (5 bases). This CDR3 has 16 residues. Trimming shortened V by 1 base and J by 1 base, and 13 bases separated the two germline ends. Germline CDR1 reads LGHDT; CDR2 reads YNNKEL (reference sequence). CDR3 sequence reads: CASSQVPTGGNTEAFF. Written as DNA, the CDR3 is TGTGCCAGCAGCCAAGTTCCGACGGGGGGGAACACTGAAGCTTTCTTT.